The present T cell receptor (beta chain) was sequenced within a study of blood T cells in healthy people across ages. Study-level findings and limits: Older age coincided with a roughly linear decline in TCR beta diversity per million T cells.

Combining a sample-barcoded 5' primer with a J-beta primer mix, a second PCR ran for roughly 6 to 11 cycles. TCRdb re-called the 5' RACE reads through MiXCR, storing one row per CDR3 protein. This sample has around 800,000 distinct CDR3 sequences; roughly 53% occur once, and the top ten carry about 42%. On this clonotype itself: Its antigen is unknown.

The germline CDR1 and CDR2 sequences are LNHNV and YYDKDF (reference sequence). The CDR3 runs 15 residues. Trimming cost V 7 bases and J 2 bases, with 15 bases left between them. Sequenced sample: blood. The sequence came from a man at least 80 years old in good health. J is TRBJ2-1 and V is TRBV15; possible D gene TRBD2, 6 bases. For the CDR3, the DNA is TGTGCCACCACCCCGCGGCGGGACCCCTACAATGAGCAGTTCTTC. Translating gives CATTPRRDPYNEQFF.